The present TCR beta chain was sequenced within a study of T-cell reconstitution after alpha-beta-depleted transplantation in children. Overall study results and limits: Several hundred expanded graft clones reportedly gave rise to the alpha-beta T cells present about two months after transplant.

Germline V CDR1 and CDR2: MDHEN, SYDVKM. V was clipped by 2 bases and J by 2 bases, with 13 bases between them. The CDR3 has 16 amino acids. There are a few counts of this clonotype. Antigen unknown. Unique molecular identifiers were incorporated into the prepared TCRbeta library. TCRdb reprocessed the PCR reads with MiXCR, giving one entry per CDR3 protein. The sample shows approximately 150,000 distinct CDR3 sequences, around 8.5% of them seen only once. The chain has TRBV28 and TRBJ2-4, with a weak D call TRBD2 (6 bases). This receptor was identified in a female patient aged 2 to 10 who had a stem cell transplant for congenital amegakaryocytic thrombocytopenia, so the T cells may come from the graft donor. Sequences were derived from PBMCs, mostly from graft donor cells, sampled 180 days after TCRalphabeta/CD19-depleted stem cell transplant. CDR3 loop: CASSLEYRESKNIQYF. The DNA for the CDR3 is TGTGCCAGCAGTTTAGAGTATCGGGAGTCCAAAAACATTCAGTACTTC. The entire variable domain, with the rest obtained from reference TRBV28 and TRBJ2-4, is as follows: DVKVTQSSRYLVKRTGEKVFLECVQDMDHENMFWYRQDPGLGLRLIYFSYDVKMKEKGDIPEGYSVSREKKERFSLILESASTNQTSMYLCASSLEYRESKNIQYFGAGTRLSVL.